This TCR beta chain was sequenced in a study of OX40 agonist ivuxolimab in advanced cancers. Sequencing used immunoSEQ multiplex PCR; TCRdb keeps in-frame clones, though not all of them. This table holds approximately 69,000 clones, roughly 94% found once. The germline V gene encodes CDR1 MNHEY and CDR2 SVGAGI. V lost 2 bases and J lost 0, with 8 bases in between. This CDR3 comprises 15 residues. This clone was seen only once. The sequence was obtained from an adult with an advanced solid tumor such as melanoma, head and neck, liver or kidney cancer. The source material was CD4+ or CD8+ T cells sorted from blood, sampled in a trial of the OX40 agonist ivuxolimab. This chain uses TRBV6-5 with TRBJ2-1, with D possibly being TRBD2 (5 bases). Here the CDR3 reads CASSYLGSSYNEQFF. The CDR3 nucleotides read TGTGCCAGCAGTTACCTTGGGAGCTCCTACAATGAGCAGTTCTTC.